Listed below are T cell receptor beta chains from one sample, sequenced in a study of blood T cells in healthy people across ages. TCRdb recomputed calls from the 5' RACE reads with MiXCR, one row per CDR3 protein. The sample consists of roughly 1.6 million distinct CDR3 sequences, 34% of them appearing once. Sequenced: blood. The receptors shown here come from a woman aged 30 to 39 in good health. Both conserved end residues are part of each CDR3. Each record gives: J gene, D gene, clone size, V gene, CDR3 protein, CDR3 DNA. The D gene is left open where the match is weak. Not all rows give a size; the values are once, few, many and, for expanded clones, a class.

j_call: TRBJ1-5; d_call: -; clone_size: -; v_call: TRBV28; cdr3_aa: CASSKGGKNQPQHF; cdr3_nt: TGTGCCAGCAGTAAAGGGGGGAAGAATCAGCCCCAGCATTTT
j_call: TRBJ2-1; d_call: TRBD1; clone_size: -; v_call: TRBV19; cdr3_aa: CASSPGQGARNEQFF; cdr3_nt: TGTGCCAGTTCCCCGGGACAGGGGGCGCGTAATGAGCAGTTCTTC
j_call: TRBJ2-7; d_call: TRBD1; clone_size: -; v_call: TRBV7-9; cdr3_aa: CASSVPGQGVSYEQYF; cdr3_nt: TGTGCCAGCAGCGTTCCGGGACAGGGAGTCTCCTACGAGCAGTACTTC
j_call: TRBJ2-7; d_call: -; clone_size: many; v_call: TRBV5-1; cdr3_aa: CASSLAGGLYEQYF; cdr3_nt: TGCGCCAGCAGCTTGGCCGGCGGACTCTACGAGCAGTACTTC
j_call: TRBJ1-6; d_call: TRBD1; clone_size: few; v_call: TRBV28; cdr3_aa: CASSLTGTFSPLHF; cdr3_nt: TGTGCCAGCAGTCTGACAGGGACATTCTCACCCCTCCACTTT
j_call: TRBJ2-5; d_call: -; clone_size: -; v_call: TRBV5-1; cdr3_aa: CASRLPRVETQYF; cdr3_nt: TGCGCCAGCCGTCTTCCTAGGGTAGAGACCCAGTACTTC
j_call: TRBJ1-4; d_call: TRBD1; clone_size: -; v_call: TRBV2; cdr3_aa: CASTSGQGLNNEKLFF; cdr3_nt: TGTGCCAGCACCTCGGGACAGGGCTTGAATAATGAAAAACTGTTTTTT
j_call: TRBJ1-2; d_call: -; clone_size: few; v_call: TRBV20-1; cdr3_aa: CSAREETGFLGYTF; cdr3_nt: TGCAGTGCTAGAGAGGAGACAGGCTTTTTGGGCTACACCTTC
j_call: TRBJ2-1; d_call: -; clone_size: few; v_call: TRBV3-1; cdr3_aa: CASSQVAGFSYNEQFF; cdr3_nt: TGTGCCAGCAGCCAGGTGGCGGGGTTCTCCTACAATGAGCAGTTCTTC
j_call: TRBJ2-7; d_call: -; clone_size: -; v_call: TRBV2; cdr3_aa: CASIIRGTGLRRNEQYF; cdr3_nt: TGTGCCAGCATAATAAGGGGAACAGGACTACGAAGGAACGAGCAGTACTTC
j_call: TRBJ2-3; d_call: TRBD2; clone_size: -; v_call: TRBV6-4; cdr3_aa: CASSALRLADTQYF; cdr3_nt: TGTGCCAGCAGTGCCCTCAGACTAGCCGATACGCAGTATTTT
j_call: TRBJ2-3; d_call: TRBD2; clone_size: -; v_call: TRBV6-2/TRBV6-3; cdr3_aa: CASSYMASGRGTDTQYF; cdr3_nt: TGTGCCAGCAGTTACATGGCTAGCGGGCGTGGCACAGATACGCAGTATTTT
j_call: TRBJ2-1; d_call: TRBD2; clone_size: -; v_call: TRBV4-1; cdr3_aa: CASSQLTGLATDEQFF; cdr3_nt: TGCGCCAGCAGCCAATTAACGGGACTAGCGACGGATGAGCAGTTCTTC
j_call: TRBJ2-5; d_call: -; clone_size: -; v_call: TRBV15; cdr3_aa: CATSSNSRRETQYF; cdr3_nt: TGTGCCACCAGCAGCAACAGTAGGAGGGAGACCCAGTACTTC
j_call: TRBJ2-7; d_call: TRBD2; clone_size: -; v_call: TRBV30; cdr3_aa: CAWSVIAGDEQYF; cdr3_nt: TGTGCCTGGAGTGTTATAGCGGGAGATGAGCAGTACTTC
j_call: TRBJ1-5; d_call: TRBD1; clone_size: -; v_call: TRBV13; cdr3_aa: CASPGTGYNQPQHF; cdr3_nt: TGTGCCAGCCCCGGGACAGGGTATAATCAGCCCCAGCATTTT
j_call: TRBJ2-6; d_call: TRBD2; clone_size: few; v_call: TRBV28; cdr3_aa: CASSPQAGLDGANVLTF; cdr3_nt: TGTGCCAGCAGTCCGCAAGCGGGACTAGATGGGGCCAACGTCCTGACTTTC
j_call: TRBJ2-1; d_call: -; clone_size: -; v_call: TRBV19; cdr3_aa: CASARSNNGEQFF; cdr3_nt: TGTGCCAGTGCTCGGTCCAACAATGGTGAGCAGTTCTTC
j_call: TRBJ2-7; d_call: -; clone_size: many; v_call: TRBV28; cdr3_aa: CASSLTGTDLAQYF; cdr3_nt: TGTGCCAGCAGTTTGACGGGGACGGATTTAGCGCAGTACTTC
j_call: TRBJ1-1; d_call: -; clone_size: -; v_call: TRBV5-6; cdr3_aa: CASSLAKQGRNTEAFF; cdr3_nt: TGTGCCAGCAGCTTGGCGAAACAGGGTAGGAACACTGAAGCTTTCTTT
j_call: TRBJ2-1; d_call: TRBD1; clone_size: -; v_call: TRBV20-1; cdr3_aa: CRAATQGYGQFF; cdr3_nt: TGCAGGGCAGCGACACAGGGGTATGGGCAGTTCTTC
j_call: TRBJ2-7; d_call: -; clone_size: -; v_call: TRBV9; cdr3_aa: CASSVDGGSSYEQYF; cdr3_nt: TGTGCCAGCAGCGTAGATGGGGGTTCCTCCTACGAGCAGTACTTC
j_call: TRBJ2-1; d_call: -; clone_size: -; v_call: TRBV15; cdr3_aa: CATSREANEQFF; cdr3_nt: TGTGCCACCAGCAGAGAAGCCAATGAGCAGTTCTTC
j_call: TRBJ2-6; d_call: -; clone_size: -; v_call: TRBV24-1; cdr3_aa: CATGDSTSARDVLTF; cdr3_nt: TGTGCCACCGGTGATTCCACCTCAGCCCGGGACGTCCTGACTTTC
j_call: TRBJ2-5; d_call: -; clone_size: -; v_call: TRBV6-5; cdr3_aa: CASSEDPEGGTQYF; cdr3_nt: TGTGCCAGCAGTGAAGACCCGGAGGGGGGGACCCAGTACTTC
j_call: TRBJ2-1; d_call: TRBD2; clone_size: -; v_call: TRBV10-3; cdr3_aa: CAISPGRESSYNEQFF; cdr3_nt: TGTGCCATCAGTCCTGGGCGGGAGAGCTCCTACAATGAGCAGTTCTTC
j_call: TRBJ2-1; d_call: TRBD2; clone_size: -; v_call: TRBV28; cdr3_aa: CASSSASGRNNEQFF; cdr3_nt: TGTGCCAGCAGTTCAGCTAGCGGGCGGAACAATGAGCAGTTCTTC
j_call: TRBJ1-1; d_call: -; clone_size: few; v_call: TRBV20-1; cdr3_aa: CSARGQAWGAFF; cdr3_nt: TGCAGTGCTAGAGGTCAGGCCTGGGGAGCTTTCTTT
j_call: TRBJ2-3; d_call: TRBD2; clone_size: once; v_call: TRBV9; cdr3_aa: CASSETSGRAVFQDTQYF; cdr3_nt: TGTGCCAGCAGCGAGACTAGCGGGAGGGCCGTTTTCCAAGATACGCAGTATTTT
j_call: TRBJ2-3; d_call: -; clone_size: many; v_call: TRBV4-1; cdr3_aa: CASSPDPVGSDTQYF; cdr3_nt: TGCGCCAGCAGCCCAGACCCCGTGGGCTCAGATACGCAGTATTTT
j_call: TRBJ1-4; d_call: -; clone_size: -; v_call: TRBV27; cdr3_aa: CASSLNPTAAGEKLFF; cdr3_nt: TGTGCCAGCAGTCTAAACCCGACGGCAGCGGGCGAAAAACTGTTTTTT
j_call: TRBJ2-6; d_call: -; clone_size: -; v_call: TRBV19; cdr3_aa: CASSIDPGRLSGANVLTF; cdr3_nt: TGTGCCAGTAGTATCGATCCGGGACGGCTCTCTGGGGCCAACGTCCTGACTTTC